Shown below are 4 T cell receptor beta chains from a single sample sequenced in a study of T cells in localized non-small cell lung cancer. Data came from immunoSEQ multiplex PCR; TCRdb stores just in-frame clones and leaves some out. In the table there are approximately 34,000 clones, about 83% of which are singletons. The sequenced sample was peripheral blood, obtained before any cancer treatment. These receptors were obtained from a woman between 35 and 70 years old with stage I lung adenocarcinoma.

The J gene is TRBJ2-3, the V gene TRBV30, with 16 bases identical to TRBD2. With V trimmed by 8 bases and J by 4 bases, 0 bases remained unmatched. The germline V gene encodes CDR1 GTSNPN and CDR2 SVGIG (reference sequence). The length of the CDR3 is 13 residues. The CDR3 loop is CAGTSGGADTQYF. The CDR3 DNA is TGTGCCGGGACTAGCGGGGGGGCAGATACGCAGTATTTT.

V usage is TRBV14 and J usage is TRBJ1-1; TRBD1 matches 7 bases. Germline loops: CDR1 SGHDN, CDR2 FVKESK. This CDR3 is built from 16 residues. V dropped 0 bases and J dropped 3; count of bases not matched to a gene: 7. The CDR3 DNA reads TGTGCCAGCAGCCAAGATAGTGAGGGGGCGTACACTGAAGCTTTCTTT. Its protein product is CASSQDSEGAYTEAFF.

The chain carries TRBV7-3 and TRBJ2-1, with D tentatively TRBD1 (5 bases). With 4 bases removed from V and 3 bases from J, the gap between germline ends came to 7 bases. Germline V gene sequence: CDR1 SGHTA, CDR2 FQGTGA. The CDR3 is 13 residues long. CDR3 residues: CASSYQGYNEQFF. Here the CDR3 DNA reads TGTGCCAGCAGCTATCAGGGCTACAATGAGCAGTTCTTC.

V usage is TRBV7-3 and J usage is TRBJ2-1; 10 bases fit TRBD2. The CDR3 covers 14 residues. The V and J ends lost 8 bases and 7 bases, in that order; junction bases with no gene match: 8. The germline CDR1 and CDR2 sequences are SGHTA and FQGTGA. The CDR3 DNA sequence: TGTGCCAGCGGAGAGCGGGGGGGCAAGAATGAGCAGTTCTTC. Residues: CASGERGGKNEQFF.